These 5 T cell receptor beta chains came from one sample sequenced in a study. Each CDR3 protein gets one entry after TCRdb re-called the RT-PCR reads with MiXCR. The table records almost 700,000 distinct CDR3 sequences, 14% of them present only once. The sequenced material came from memory CD4+ T cells from blood. Receptors originate from a female donor in good health, serving as a healthy control.

The rearrangement uses TRBV6-1 and TRBJ2-7, with 7 bases matching TRBD1. Trimming cost V 3 bases and J 0 bases; bases outside gene matches: 5. In germline, CDR1 is MNHNS, CDR2 SASEGT. This CDR3 region has 15 residues. The CDR3 region has the DNA TGTGCCAGCAGTGATATGGGACAGTTCTCCTACGAGCAGTACTTC. As protein: CASSDMGQFSYEQYF.

This chain links TRBV29-1 with TRBJ2-7; 12 bases agree with TRBD1. The CDR3 has 14 amino acids. V lost 7 bases and J lost 5; bases outside the gene matches: 9. Germline CDR1 SQVTM, CDR2 ANQGSEA. The CDR3 region is CSGTLGTGGDEQYF. DNA of the CDR3: TGCAGCGGAACCCTTGGGACAGGGGGCGACGAGCAGTACTTC.

This clonotype was seen at least ten times. The chain has TRBV10-3 and TRBJ2-1, with 11 bases identical to TRBD2. The CDR3 is 16 residues long. CDR1 ENHRY and CDR2 SYGVKD come from the germline V gene. Germline trimming cut 4 bases from V and 3 bases from J; bases unmatched to any gene: 5. CDR3 region: CAISGTTSGNYNEQFF. The CDR3 DNA sequence: TGTGCCATCAGTGGGACGACTAGCGGGAACTACAATGAGCAGTTCTTC.

This clonotype was seen a few times. The rearrangement links TRBV5-1 to TRBJ2-4; maybe TRBD1 (5 bases). The CDR3 runs to 14 residues. Trimming removed 1 base at V and 5 bases at J, with 10 bases between. Germline CDR1 reads SGHRS; CDR2 reads YFSETQ. CDR3 in DNA: TGCGCCAGCAGCTTGTACCAGGGTCAAAACATTCAGTACTTC. This sequence encodes CASSLYQGQNIQYF.

The chain combines TRBV20-1 with TRBJ2-3; no clear D gene. The CDR3 has 14 amino acids. Trimming shortened V by 3 bases and J by 3 bases, and 13 bases separated the two germline ends. The germline CDR1 and CDR2 sequences are DFQATT and SNEGSKA (reference sequence). The CDR3 is CSASHILGTDTQYF. CDR3 coding DNA: TGCAGTGCTAGTCATATCCTGGGGACAGATACGCAGTATTTT.